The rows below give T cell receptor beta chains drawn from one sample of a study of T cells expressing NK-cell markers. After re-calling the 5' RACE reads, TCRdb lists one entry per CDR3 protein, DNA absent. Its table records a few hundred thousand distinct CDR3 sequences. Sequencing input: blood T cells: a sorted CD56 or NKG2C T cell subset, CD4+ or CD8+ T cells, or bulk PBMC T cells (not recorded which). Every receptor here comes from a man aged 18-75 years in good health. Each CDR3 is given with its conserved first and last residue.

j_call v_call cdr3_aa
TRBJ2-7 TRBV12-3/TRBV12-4 CASTRRGDQGEQYF
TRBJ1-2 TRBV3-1 CASSQVGGGGGYTF
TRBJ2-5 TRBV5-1 CASSLDGTASGWETQYF
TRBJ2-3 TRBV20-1 CSATTQGTDTQYF
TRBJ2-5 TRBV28 CASSSGGANQETQYF
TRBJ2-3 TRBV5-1 CASSSRSGGVSDTQYF
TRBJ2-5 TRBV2 CASGRGGKTQYF
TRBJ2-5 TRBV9 CASSVDEAVPTQYF
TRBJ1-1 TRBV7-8 CASSPVGGFKNTEAFF
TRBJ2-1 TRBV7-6 CASSLAFGGHEQFF
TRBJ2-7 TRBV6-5 CASSYSIGQGRDEQYF
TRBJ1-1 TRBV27 CASSLRPPNTEAFF
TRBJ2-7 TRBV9 CASRVNYEQYF
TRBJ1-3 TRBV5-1 CASSLSLDRGNTIYF
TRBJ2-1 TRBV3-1 CASSLRGRGHSGEQFF
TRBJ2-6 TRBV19 CASKDQGTGANVLTF
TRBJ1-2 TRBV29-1 CSVTDGIYGYTF
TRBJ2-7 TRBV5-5 CASSLMPIGLSTEQYF
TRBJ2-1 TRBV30 CAWSLGADEQFF
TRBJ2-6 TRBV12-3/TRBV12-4 CASTLGGFRSGANVLTF
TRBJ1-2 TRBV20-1 CSARAEQGGSGYGYTF
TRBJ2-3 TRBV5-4 CASSMTTRTDTQYF
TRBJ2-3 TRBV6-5 CASKGGGGTDTQYF
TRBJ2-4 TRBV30 CAWSPRQGSAKNIQYF
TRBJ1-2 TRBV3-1 CASSPNTGAYGYTF
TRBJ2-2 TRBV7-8 CASSLVRDTRTGELFF
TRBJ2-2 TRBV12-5 CASGLFPTGELFF
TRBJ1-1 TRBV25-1 CASTDSPPTEAFF
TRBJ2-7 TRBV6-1 CASKRTGSYEQYF
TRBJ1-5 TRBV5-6 CASSPNPGGDQPQHF
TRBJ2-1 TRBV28 CAGPDGLSSYNEQFF
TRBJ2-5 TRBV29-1 CSVERRLGPETQYF
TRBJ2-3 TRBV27 CASSLEGDSTDTQYF
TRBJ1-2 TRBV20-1 CSARVGAGNYGYTF
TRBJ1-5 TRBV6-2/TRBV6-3 CASSLGIARNQPQHF
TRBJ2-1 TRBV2 CASSNSYNEQFF
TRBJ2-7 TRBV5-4 CASSRGTGGVYEQYF
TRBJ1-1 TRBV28 CAGRGGGSPSAFF
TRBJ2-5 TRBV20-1 CSARDQRGQRETQYF
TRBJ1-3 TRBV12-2 CASRLLKAGNTIYF
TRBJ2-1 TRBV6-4 CASSISGGAAYNEQFF
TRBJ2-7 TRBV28 CASISGSYSYEQYF
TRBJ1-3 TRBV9 CASSESDLQTSGNTIYF
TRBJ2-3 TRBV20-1 CSAPLGTRTDTQYF
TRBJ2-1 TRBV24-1 CATSDSGQLNEQFF
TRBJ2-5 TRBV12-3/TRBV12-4 CASRPQGRETQYF
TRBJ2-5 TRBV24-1 CATSAQPRETQYF
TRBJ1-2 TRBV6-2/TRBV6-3 CASRRQSLNGYTF
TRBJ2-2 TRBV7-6 CASSFLYSQNTGELFF
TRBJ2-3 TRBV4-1 CASSQGRHRETADTQYF